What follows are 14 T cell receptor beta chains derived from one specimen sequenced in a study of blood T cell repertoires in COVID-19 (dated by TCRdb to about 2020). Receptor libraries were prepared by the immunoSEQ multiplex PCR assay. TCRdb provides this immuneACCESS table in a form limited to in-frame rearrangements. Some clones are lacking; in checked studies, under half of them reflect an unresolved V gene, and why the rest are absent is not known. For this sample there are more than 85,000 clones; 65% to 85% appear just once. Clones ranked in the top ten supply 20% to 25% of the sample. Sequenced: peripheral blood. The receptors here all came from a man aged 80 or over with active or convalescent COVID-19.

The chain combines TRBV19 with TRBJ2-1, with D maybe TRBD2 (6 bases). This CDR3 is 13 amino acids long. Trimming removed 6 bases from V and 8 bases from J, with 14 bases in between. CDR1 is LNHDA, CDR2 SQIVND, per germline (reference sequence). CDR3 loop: CASSGDSGYEQFF. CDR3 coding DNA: TGTGCCAGTAGCGGCGACAGCGGGTATGAGCAGTTCTTC.

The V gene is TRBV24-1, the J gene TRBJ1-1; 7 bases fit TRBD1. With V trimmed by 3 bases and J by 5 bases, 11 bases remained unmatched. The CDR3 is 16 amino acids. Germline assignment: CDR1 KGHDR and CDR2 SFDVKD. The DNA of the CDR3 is TGTGCCACCAGTGATGAGGGGAAGGGGGCAGGTACTGAAGCTTTCTTT. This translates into CATSDEGKGAGTEAFF.

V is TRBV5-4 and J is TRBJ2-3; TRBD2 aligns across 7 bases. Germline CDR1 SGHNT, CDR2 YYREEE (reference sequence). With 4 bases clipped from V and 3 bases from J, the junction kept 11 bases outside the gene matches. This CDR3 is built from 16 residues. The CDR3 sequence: CASSPYPGRKTDTQYF. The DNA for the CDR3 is TGTGCCAGCAGCCCCTACCCCGGGAGGAAAACAGATACGCAGTATTTT.

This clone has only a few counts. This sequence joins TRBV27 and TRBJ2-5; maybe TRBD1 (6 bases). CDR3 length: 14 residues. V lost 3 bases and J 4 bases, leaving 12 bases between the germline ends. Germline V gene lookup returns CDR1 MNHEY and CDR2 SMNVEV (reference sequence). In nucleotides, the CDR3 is TGTGCCAGCAGTTTTGGCAGGGGTATAGAGACCCAGTACTTC. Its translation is CASSFGRGIETQYF.

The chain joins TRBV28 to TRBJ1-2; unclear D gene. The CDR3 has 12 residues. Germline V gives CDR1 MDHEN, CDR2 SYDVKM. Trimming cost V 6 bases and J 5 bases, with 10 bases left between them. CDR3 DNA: TGTGCCAGCAGCCTAAGAGCTTATGGCTACACCTTC. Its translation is CASSLRAYGYTF.

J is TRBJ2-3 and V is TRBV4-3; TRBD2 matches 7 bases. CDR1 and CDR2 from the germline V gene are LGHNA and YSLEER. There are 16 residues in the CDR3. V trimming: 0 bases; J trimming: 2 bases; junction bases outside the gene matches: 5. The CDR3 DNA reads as TGCGCCAGCAGCCAAGATTGGGGACTACACACAGATACGCAGTATTTT. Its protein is CASSQDWGLHTDTQYF.

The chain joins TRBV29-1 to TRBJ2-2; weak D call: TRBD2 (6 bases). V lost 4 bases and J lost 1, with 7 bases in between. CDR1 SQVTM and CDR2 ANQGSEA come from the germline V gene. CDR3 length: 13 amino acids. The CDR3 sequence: CSVGDWNTGELFF. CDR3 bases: TGCAGCGTTGGGGACTGGAACACCGGGGAGCTGTTTTTT.

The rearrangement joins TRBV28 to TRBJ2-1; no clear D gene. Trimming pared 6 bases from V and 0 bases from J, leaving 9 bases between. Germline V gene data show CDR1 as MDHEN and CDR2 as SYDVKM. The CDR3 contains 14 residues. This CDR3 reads CASSPHSSYNEQFF. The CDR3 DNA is TGTGCCAGCAGCCCTCATAGCTCCTACAATGAGCAGTTCTTC. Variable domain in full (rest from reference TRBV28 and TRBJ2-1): DVKVTQSSRYLVKRTGEKVFLECVQDMDHENMFWYRQDPGLGLRLIYFSYDVKMKEKGDIPEGYSVSREKKERFSLILESASTNQTSMYLCASSPHSSYNEQFFGPGTRLTVL.

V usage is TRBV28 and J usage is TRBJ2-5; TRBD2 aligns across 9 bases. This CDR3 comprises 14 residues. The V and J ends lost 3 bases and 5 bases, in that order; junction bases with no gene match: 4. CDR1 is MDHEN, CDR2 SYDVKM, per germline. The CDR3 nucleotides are TGTGCCAGCAGTTTTGCGGGGGGGCAGGAGACCCAGTACTTC. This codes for CASSFAGGQETQYF.

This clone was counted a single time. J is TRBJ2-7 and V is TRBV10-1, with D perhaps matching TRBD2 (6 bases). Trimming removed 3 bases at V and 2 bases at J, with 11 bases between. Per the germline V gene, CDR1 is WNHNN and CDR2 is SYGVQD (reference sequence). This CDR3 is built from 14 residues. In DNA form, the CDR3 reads TGCGCCAGCAGTGAAGGCGGGGCGACCTACGAGCAGTACTTC. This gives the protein CASSEGGATYEQYF.

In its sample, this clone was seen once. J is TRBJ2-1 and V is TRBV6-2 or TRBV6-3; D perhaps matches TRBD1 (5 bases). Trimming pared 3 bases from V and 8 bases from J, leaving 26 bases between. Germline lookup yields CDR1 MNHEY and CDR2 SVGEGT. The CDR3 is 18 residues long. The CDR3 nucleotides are TGTGCCAGCAGTTATTCCCCTAGGGGTAGGGTAGCTCGTGATGAGCAGTTCTTC. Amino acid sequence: CASSYSPRGRVARDEQFF.

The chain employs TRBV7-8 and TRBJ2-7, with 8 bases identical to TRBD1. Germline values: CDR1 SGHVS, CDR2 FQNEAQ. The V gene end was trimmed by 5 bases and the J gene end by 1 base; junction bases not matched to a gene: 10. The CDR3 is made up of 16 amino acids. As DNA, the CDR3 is TGTGCCAGCAGCCGTGGTCGGACAGGGAATTCCTACGAGCAGTACTTC. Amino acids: CASSRGRTGNSYEQYF.

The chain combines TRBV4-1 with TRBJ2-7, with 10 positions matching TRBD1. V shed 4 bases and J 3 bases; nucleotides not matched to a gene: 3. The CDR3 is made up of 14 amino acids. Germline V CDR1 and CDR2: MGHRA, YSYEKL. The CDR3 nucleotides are TGCGCCAGCAGCCCAAGGACAGGGGGCTACGAGCAGTACTTC. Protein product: CASSPRTGGYEQYF.

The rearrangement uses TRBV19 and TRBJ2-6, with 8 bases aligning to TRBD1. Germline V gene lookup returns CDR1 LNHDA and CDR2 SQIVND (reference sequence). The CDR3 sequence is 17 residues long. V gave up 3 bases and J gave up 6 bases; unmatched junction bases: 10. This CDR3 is CASSIGQGGFAANVLTF. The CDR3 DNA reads TGTGCCAGTAGTATTGGACAGGGTGGCTTCGCGGCCAACGTCCTGACTTTC. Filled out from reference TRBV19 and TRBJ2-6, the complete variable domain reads DGGITQSPKYLFRKEGQNVTLSCEQNLNHDAMYWYRQDPGQGLRLIYYSQIVNDFQKGDIAEGYSVSREKKESFPLTVTSAQKNPTAFYLCASSIGQGGFAANVLTFGAGSRLTVL.